This T cell receptor (beta chain) was sequenced for a study of sequential checkpoint blockade in melanoma. Study-wide context: Patients were randomized 1:1 to nivolumab-then-ipilimumab or ipilimumab-then-nivolumab first-line.

Sequencing used immunoSEQ multiplex PCR; TCRdb keeps in-frame clones, though not all of them. Of about 20,000 clones in the sample, approximately 85% were seen once. V was shortened by 3 bases and J by 8 bases, with 14 bases between the two germline ends. This CDR3 region has 14 residues. Germline CDR1 is LNHDA and CDR2 is SQIVND (reference sequence). Regarding treatment: randomized to nivolumab then ipilimumab (arm A) or the reverse (arm B). No patient had prior DNA-damaging chemotherapy. This TCR was recovered from a human donor with melanoma. Source: CD8+ T cells sorted from blood (inferred from file names), taken from a patient given nivolumab and ipilimumab in sequence. The V and J genes are TRBV19 and TRBJ1-5, with D unclear. CDR3 amino acids: CASSMLGGFEPQHF. The DNA for the CDR3 is TGTGCCAGTAGTATGCTAGGAGGTTTTGAGCCCCAGCATTTT.